This entry concerns a single TCR beta chain. TCRdb keeps only in-frame clones here, not all; method: immunoSEQ multiplex PCR. In the table there are approximately 840,000 clones, 95% to 97% of which are singletons. The data originate from a study of shared clonotypes between healthy human individuals. The CDR3 consists of 15 residues. Germline lookup yields CDR1 SNHLY and CDR2 FYNNEI. The V gene end was trimmed by 3 bases and the J gene end by 5 bases; junction bases not matched to a gene: 6. CD45RO negativity and positive selection for CCR7 defined naive CD8 cells, a population that excluded terminally differentiated effector memory CD45RA+ cells.

This rearrangement joins TRBV2 to TRBJ2-5; 10 bases agree with TRBD1. The sequencing input was naive CD8+ T cells sorted from blood. This receptor was obtained from a man aged 25-45 years in good health. Here the CDR3 DNA reads TGTGCCAGCAGTGATAGGGACAGGGGTGGGGAGACCCAGTACTTC. It yields the protein CASSDRDRGGETQYF.